These T cell receptor beta chains were read from a single sample in a study of blood T cell repertoires in COVID-19. Sequencing used immunoSEQ multiplex PCR; TCRdb keeps in-frame clones, though not all of them. The data contain around 200,000 clones, about nine tenths of them singletons. The sample comprised PBMCs or T cells enriched from blood (not recorded which). The receptors come from a woman aged 40 to 50 with acute COVID-19. The CDR3 runs from the conserved cysteine through the conserved F or W. A D gene is named only where the DNA matches it firmly. A clone size is listed for some rows: how often the clone was seen (once, few, many), or a class if it is expanded.

. | TRBJ2-3 | TRBV6-5 | 15 | TRBD1 | TGTGCCAGCAGGTACAGGGGGCTCGGCACAGATACGCAGTATTTT | CASRYRGLGTDTQYF
. | TRBJ2-7 | TRBV15 | 16 | . | TGTGCCACCAGCAGAGAGGTACCGGGACTTTACTACGAGCAGTACTTC | CATSREVPGLYYEQYF
. | TRBJ2-2 | TRBV10-3 | 13 | . | TGTGCCATCAGTGAGTTTGTAGGGGTGGAGCTGTTTTTT | CAISEFVGVELFF
. | TRBJ1-1 | TRBV5-6 | 17 | . | TGTGCCAGCAGCACCGACGACCCGGGACAAACCGACACTGAAGCTTTCTTT | CASSTDDPGQTDTEAFF
. | TRBJ1-2 | TRBV24-1 | 14 | TRBD1 | TGTGCCACCAGTGACCGGACAGGGTCCTATGGCTACACCTTC | CATSDRTGSYGYTF
. | TRBJ2-1 | TRBV10-2 | 15 | . | TGCGCCAGCAGTATGGCACAAGGACTAAACAATGAGCAGTTCTTC | CASSMAQGLNNEQFF
. | TRBJ1-5 | TRBV3-1/TRBV3-2 | 13 | . | TGTGCCAGCAGCCAAGTTAGGGGGCAGCCCCAGCATTTT | CASSQVRGQPQHF
. | TRBJ1-2 | TRBV10-3 | 14 | TRBD1 | TGTGCCATCAGTGCGGACAGGGATAACTATGGCTACACCTTC | CAISADRDNYGYTF
. | TRBJ1-2 | TRBV24-1 | 11 | . | TGTGCCACCAGTGATCTCTTCGGCTACACCTTC | CATSDLFGYTF
. | TRBJ2-1 | TRBV13 | 18 | . | TGTGCCAGCAGCCCTAGTCGTTTGCAGCTTAGCTCCTACAATGAGCAGTTCTTC | CASSPSRLQLSSYNEQFF
few | TRBJ2-3 | TRBV4-1 | 16 | TRBD2 | TGCGCCAGCAGCCAAGATCGGGGGGTCGGCACAGATACGCAGTATTTT | CASSQDRGVGTDTQYF
. | TRBJ1-2 | TRBV7-2 | 13 | . | TGTGCCAGCAGCTTGGGGCCGGAAGGGACACCTTTCTTC | CASSLGPEGTPFF
. | TRBJ1-3 | TRBV15 | 15 | . | TGTGCCACCAGCAGAGATAATCATGCGGGAAACACCATATATTTT | CATSRDNHAGNTIYF
. | TRBJ1-5 | TRBV6-5 | 16 | . | TGTGCCAGCAGTTACACCCAGGACAGCGGCAATCAGCCCCAGCATTTT | CASSYTQDSGNQPQHF
few | TRBJ1-6 | TRBV5-6 | 15 | . | TGTGCCAGCAGCTTGGCCCTCTCAGGGTTATCACCCCTCCACTTT | CASSLALSGLSPLHF
. | TRBJ1-4 | TRBV7-8 | 13 | TRBD1 | TGTGCCAGCAGCTTAATCCAACAGGGGGAACTGTTTTTT | CASSLIQQGELFF